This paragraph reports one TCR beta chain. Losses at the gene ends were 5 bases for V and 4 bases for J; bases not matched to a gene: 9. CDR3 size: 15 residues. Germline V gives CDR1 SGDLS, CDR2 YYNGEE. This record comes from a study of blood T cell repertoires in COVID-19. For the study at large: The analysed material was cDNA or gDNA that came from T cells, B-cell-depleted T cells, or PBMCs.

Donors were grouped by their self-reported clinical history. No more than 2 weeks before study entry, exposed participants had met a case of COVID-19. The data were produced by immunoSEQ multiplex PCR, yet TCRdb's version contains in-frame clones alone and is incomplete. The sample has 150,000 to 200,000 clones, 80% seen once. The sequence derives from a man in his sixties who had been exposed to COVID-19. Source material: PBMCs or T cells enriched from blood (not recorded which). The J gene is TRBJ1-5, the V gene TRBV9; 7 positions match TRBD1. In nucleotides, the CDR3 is TGTGCCAGCAGTCGTACAGGGGTCCCTAATCAGCCCCAGCATTTT. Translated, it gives CASSRTGVPNQPQHF.